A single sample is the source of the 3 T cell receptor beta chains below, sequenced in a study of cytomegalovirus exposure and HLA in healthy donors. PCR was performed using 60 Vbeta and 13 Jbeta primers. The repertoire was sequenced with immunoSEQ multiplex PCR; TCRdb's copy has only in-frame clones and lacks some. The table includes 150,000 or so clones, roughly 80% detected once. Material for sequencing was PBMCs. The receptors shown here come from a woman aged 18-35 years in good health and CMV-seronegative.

CDR3 residues: CASSKGQPNEQFF. Here the CDR3 DNA reads TGTGCCAGCAGCAAGGGACAGCCAAATGAGCAGTTCTTC. The chain uses TRBV7-2 and TRBJ2-1; 7 bases are shared with TRBD1. This CDR3 comprises 13 residues. V was clipped by 5 bases and J by 7 bases; unmatched bases: 5. CDR1 is SGHTA and CDR2 is FQGNSA in the germline V gene. Based on the CDR3 plus reference TRBV7-2 and TRBJ2-1, the full variable domain is GAGVSQSPSNKVTEKGKDVELRCDPISGHTALYWYRQSLGQGLEFLIYFQGNSAPDKSGLPSDRFSAERTGGSVSTLTIQRTQQEDSAVYLCASSKGQPNEQFFGPGTRLTVL.

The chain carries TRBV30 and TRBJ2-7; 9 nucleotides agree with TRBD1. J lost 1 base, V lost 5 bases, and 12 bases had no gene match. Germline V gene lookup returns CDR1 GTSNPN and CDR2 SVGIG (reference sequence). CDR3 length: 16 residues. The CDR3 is CAWDRGSLGASYEQYF. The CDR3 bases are TGTGCCTGGGACAGGGGGTCACTGGGGGCATCCTACGAGCAGTACTTC.

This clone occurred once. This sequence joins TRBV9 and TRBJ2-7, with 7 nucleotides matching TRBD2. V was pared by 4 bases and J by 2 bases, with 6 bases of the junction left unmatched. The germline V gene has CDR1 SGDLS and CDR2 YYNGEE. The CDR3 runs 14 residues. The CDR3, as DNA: TGTGCCAGCAGCCCAAGCGGGGTCGCCTACGAGCAGTACTTC. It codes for CASSPSGVAYEQYF.